This T cell receptor beta chain is from a study of technical replicates of blood from a few donors. Data came from immunoSEQ multiplex PCR; TCRdb stores just in-frame clones and leaves some out. The repertoire holds just over 95,000 clones, about 95% seen once, with around 0.31% in the top ten. V was trimmed by 3 bases and J by 3 bases, leaving 14 bases between them. Germline lookup yields CDR1 WNHNN and CDR2 SYGVQD (reference sequence). The CDR3 is made up of 15 amino acids. The clonotype originates from a human donor in good health. The chain recombines TRBV10-1 with TRBJ2-5, with D maybe TRBD1 (6 bases). Sample: T cells isolated from PBMCs. The CDR3 DNA reads TGCGCCAGCAGTGATCAGGGGCTAGTTAAAGAGACCCAGTACTTC. It codes for CASSDQGLVKETQYF.